Listed here are 20 T cell receptor beta chains from one sample, sequenced in a study of technical replicates of blood from a few donors. Using immunoSEQ multiplex PCR, the repertoire was profiled, and TCRdb retains in-frame clones only, with some absent. This sample yields 7,500 to 9,500 clones, of which 90% are seen a single time; about 12% belongs to the top ten. What was sequenced was PBMCs. All receptors come from a human donor in good health.

This clone was recorded only once. An end of the junction differs from the germline gene, which may be a read error. The V gene is TRBV2, the J gene TRBJ2-7, with 10 bases that match TRBD1. The CDR3 is 14 amino acids. Germline V CDR1 and CDR2: SNHLY, FYNNEI. CDR3: CASSTGQGSSEQYF. CDR3 sequence (DNA): TGTGCCAGCAGTACGGGACAGGGGTCCTCCGAGCAGTACTTC.

CDR3: CASSDQDTNGYTF. In DNA, the CDR3 is TGTGCCAGCAGTGACCAAGACACCAATGGCTACACCTTC. This chain connects TRBV6-4 to TRBJ1-2; D gene uncertain. Germline V gene sequence: CDR1 MRHNA, CDR2 SNTAGT. V dropped 2 bases and J dropped 6 bases, with 10 bases sitting between them. The CDR3 runs to 13 residues.

The V and J genes are TRBV7-8 and TRBJ2-7; D unclear. Trimming pared 5 bases from V and 2 bases from J, leaving 7 bases between. This CDR3 has 12 amino acids. Germline V lookup: CDR1 SGHVS, CDR2 FQNEAQ. The CDR3 sequence is CASSQDTYEQYF. The CDR3 DNA follows: TGTGCCAGCAGCCAAGACACCTACGAGCAGTACTTC.

The CDR3 DNA reads as TGTGCCAGCAGCTTAGCGTTAGCGGGAGGATTGGCGAACACCGGGGAGCTGTTTTTT. This translates into CASSLALAGGLANTGELFF. V gene TRBV7-6 combines with J gene TRBJ2-2; 10 bases agree with TRBD2. Germline V lookup: CDR1 SGHVS, CDR2 FNYEAQ. V shed 0 bases and J 0 bases; nucleotides not matched to a gene: 7. The CDR3 has 19 residues.

This rearrangement joins TRBV19 to TRBJ2-7, with D possibly matching TRBD1 (5 bases). This CDR3 is built from 13 residues. With 9 bases removed from V and 3 bases from J, the gap between germline ends came to 15 bases. CDR1 and CDR2 (germline): LNHDA, SQIVND (reference sequence). The CDR3 spells CASQGPGFYEQYF. The CDR3 DNA sequence: TGTGCCAGCCAGGGCCCTGGGTTCTACGAGCAGTACTTC.

Here the CDR3 DNA reads TGCGCCAGCAGTGAGTCGAAGCGGGCGCGGGGAAACACTGAAGCTTTCTTT. Its protein product is CASSESKRARGNTEAFF. The chain joins TRBV10-1 to TRBJ1-1; D gene uncertain. Germline CDR1 WNHNN, CDR2 SYGVQD (reference sequence). This CDR3 region has 17 residues. The V end was cut by 0 bases, the J end by 2 bases, with 16 bases between.

This sequence joins TRBV11-2 and TRBJ2-1; tentatively, D is TRBD2 (7 bases). V was cut by 8 bases and J by 10 bases, with 21 bases left in between. This CDR3 region has 14 residues. Germline CDR1 and CDR2: SGHAT and FQNNGV. The CDR3: CASRRWGGRREQFF. DNA of the CDR3: TGTGCCAGCCGAAGGTGGGGGGGGCGGAGGGAGCAGTTCTTC.

The chain uses TRBV11-3 and TRBJ2-3, with 10 bases that match TRBD2. The trim removed 5 bases at V and 3 bases at J, leaving 5 bases unmatched. This CDR3 is 15 amino acids long. Germline lookup yields CDR1 SGHNT and CDR2 YENEEA. The DNA for the CDR3 is TGTGCCAGCAGCCAAGGGACTAGCGAGACAGATACGCAGTATTTT. Protein sequence: CASSQGTSETDTQYF.

The rearrangement uses TRBV7-9 and TRBJ2-7, with 7 bases identical to TRBD2. Germline V gene sequence: CDR1 SEHNR, CDR2 FQNEAQ (reference sequence). V lost 3 bases to trimming and J lost 7 bases; unmatched junction nucleotides: 9. This CDR3 contains 14 residues. Here the CDR3 reads CASSFASGAGEQYF. In nucleotides, the CDR3 is TGTGCCAGCAGCTTTGCTAGCGGAGCTGGGGAGCAGTACTTC.

The V call is TRBV7-2, the J call TRBJ1-5; D unresolved. V was shortened by 1 base and J by 7 bases, with 8 bases between the two germline ends. Germline CDR1 and CDR2: SGHTA and FQGNSA. The CDR3 loop spans 13 amino acids. The CDR3 bases are TGTGCCAGCAGCTTAGTGGGTAGCCAGCCCCAGCATTTT. This sequence encodes CASSLVGSQPQHF.

V gene TRBV7-3 combines with J gene TRBJ2-5, with D tentatively TRBD2 (6 bases). V was trimmed by 1 base and J by 7 bases, leaving 16 bases between them. CDR3 length equals 15 residues. Germline values: CDR1 SGHTA, CDR2 FQGTGA. The CDR3 DNA sequence: TGTGCCAGCAGCTTAAGCGGGGTTCAAGAAGGGACCCAGTACTTC. Translating gives CASSLSGVQEGTQYF.

The rearrangement links TRBV7-6 to TRBJ2-7; 7 positions match TRBD1. CDR1 is SGHVS, CDR2 FNYEAQ, per germline. The V segment lost 5 bases and the J segment 6 bases; nucleotides outside the gene matches: 10. The CDR3 runs to 14 residues. The CDR3 loop reads CASSDASGGSEQYF. CDR3 bases: TGTGCCAGCAGCGACGCCTCAGGGGGTAGCGAGCAGTACTTC.

The CDR3 DNA is TGTGCCTGGAGTGTGGCCCGGGTGCACACCTTC. Its translation is CAWSVARVHTF. The V gene is TRBV30, the J gene TRBJ1-2; D remains unclear. CDR3 size: 11 residues. The V gene's germline CDR1 is GTSNPN and CDR2 SVGIG (reference sequence). V was trimmed by 0 bases and J by 12 bases, leaving 11 bases between them.

The chain is built from TRBV6-1 and TRBJ2-1, with TRBD1 as a possible D gene (5 bases). CDR3 size: 15 residues. Trimming shortened V by 2 bases and J by 6 bases, and 14 bases separated the two germline ends. Germline CDR1 reads MNHNS; CDR2 reads SASEGT. The CDR3 here is CASSEIGRGINEQFF. The CDR3 DNA follows: TGTGCCAGCAGTGAAATAGGTAGGGGAATCAATGAGCAGTTCTTC.

The rearrangement uses TRBV2 and TRBJ1-1; 7 nucleotides agree with TRBD1. The CDR3 totals 15 residues. Germline V gene sequence: CDR1 SNHLY, CDR2 FYNNEI. After removal of 6 bases from V and 1 base from J, the junction contained 8 bases not matched to a gene. In DNA, the CDR3 is TGTGCCAGCAGGGAGACAGGGACGTGGAACACTGAAGCTTTCTTT. Translation: CASRETGTWNTEAFF.

The chain has TRBV6-5 and TRBJ2-7; 9 nucleotides match TRBD1. The CDR3 extends over 14 amino acids. The ends lost 7 bases at V and 1 base at J; junction bases unmatched: 5. CDR1 MNHEY and CDR2 SVGAGI come from the germline V gene. The CDR3, as DNA: TGTGCCAGCAACGACAGGGGGTCTTCCTACGAGCAGTACTTC. Its translation: CASNDRGSSYEQYF.

The CDR3 bases are TGTGCCAGCAGTTACTCCGGGGGGGAGCAGTACTTC. It yields the protein CASSYSGGEQYF. The chain joins TRBV6-5 to TRBJ2-5; 8 positions agree with TRBD2. The CDR3 covers 12 residues. V dropped 0 bases and J dropped 11; count of bases not matched to a gene: 2. Germline V gives CDR1 MNHEY, CDR2 SVGAGI.

The chain recombines TRBV9 with TRBJ2-7; 7 bases align to TRBD2. The junction had 6 bases not matched to a gene; V was cut back by 0 bases and J by 3 bases. Germline loops: CDR1 SGDLS, CDR2 YYNGEE. The CDR3 covers 15 residues. This CDR3 is CASSVGPSGVYEQYF. In DNA, the CDR3 is TGTGCCAGCAGCGTAGGGCCTAGCGGAGTCTACGAGCAGTACTTC.

In nucleotides, the CDR3 is TGTGCCAGCTCACCAAGTTTCAGCGGGAGCTCCTACGAGCAGTACTTC. This sequence encodes CASSPSFSGSSYEQYF. The chain uses TRBV18 and TRBJ2-7; 8 bases match TRBD2. The germline CDR1 and CDR2 sequences are KGHSH and LQKENI. V shed 2 bases, J shed 0 bases, and the junction held 6 bases outside the gene matches. This CDR3 spans 16 amino acids.

The chain is built from TRBV10-1 and TRBJ2-1; 14 bases line up with TRBD2. This CDR3 is built from 15 residues. After removal of 7 bases from V and 8 bases from J, the junction contained 7 bases not matched to a gene. CDR1 WNHNN and CDR2 SYGVQD come from the germline V gene (reference sequence). CDR3 coding DNA: TGCGCCAGCACCTTAGGGACTAGCGGGAGTGATGAGCAGTTCTTC. Translated, it gives CASTLGTSGSDEQFF.